This TCR beta chain derives from a study of cytomegalovirus exposure and HLA in healthy donors. Broader study findings: With further analysis later on, most CMV-associated TCR beta chains appeared HLA-restricted.

With 60 Vbeta and 13 Jbeta primers, the PCR was carried out. Profiling relied on immunoSEQ multiplex PCR, and the TCRdb table lists in-frame clones only, not all of them. The repertoire has some 150,000 clones, under 80% of them found once; the top ten carry 3.5% to 5%. Only a few counts were recorded for this clone. Its cognate antigen is unknown. Donors in the study were healthy people who gave bone marrow. Donors were nominally healthy when sampled, though unrecorded immune exposures were likely. This CDR3 has 14 amino acids. The V end was cut by 5 bases, the J end by 5 bases, with 16 bases between. Germline V lookup: CDR1 SGHRS, CDR2 YFSETQ.

The sample was PBMCs. The TCR comes from a man aged 40-50 years in good health and CMV-seronegative. The chain has TRBV5-1 and TRBJ1-2, with D maybe TRBD1 (6 bases). CDR3 region: CASRRGRGSYGYTF. CDR3 coding DNA: TGCGCCAGCAGACGGGGCAGGGGAAGTTATGGCTACACCTTC.